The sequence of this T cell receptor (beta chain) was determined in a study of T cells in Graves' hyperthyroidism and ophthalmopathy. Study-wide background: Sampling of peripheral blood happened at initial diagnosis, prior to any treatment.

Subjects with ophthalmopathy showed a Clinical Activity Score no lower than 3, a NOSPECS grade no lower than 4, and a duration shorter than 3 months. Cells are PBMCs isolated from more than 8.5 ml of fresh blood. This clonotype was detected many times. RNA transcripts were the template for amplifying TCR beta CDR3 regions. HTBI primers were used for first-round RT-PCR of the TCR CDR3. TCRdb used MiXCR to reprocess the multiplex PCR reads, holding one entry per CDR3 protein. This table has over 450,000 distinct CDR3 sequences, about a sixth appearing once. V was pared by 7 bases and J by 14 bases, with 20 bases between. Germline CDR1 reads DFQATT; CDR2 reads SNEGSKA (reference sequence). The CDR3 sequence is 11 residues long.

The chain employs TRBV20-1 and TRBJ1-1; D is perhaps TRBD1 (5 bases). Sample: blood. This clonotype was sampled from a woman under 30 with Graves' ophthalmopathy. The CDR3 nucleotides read TGCAGTGTAAGGGGCGACCGATTCGCCTTCTTT. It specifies CSVRGDRFAFF.